This T cell receptor beta chain appears in the sequencing data of a study of CD8 T cells in Susac syndrome. An amount of RNA that ranged from 0.5 to 1 ug was reverse transcribed with random hexamers. TCRdb redid the calling of the immunoSEQ multiplex PCR reads with MiXCR, one entry per CDR3 protein. The sample shows roughly 200,000 distinct CDR3 sequences, around nine tenths of them seen only once. This clonotype was observed a single time. What it binds is unknown. General study points: The study acknowledged a relatively small number of individuals in its TCR sequencing and HLA analysis.

The sequenced sample consisted of CD4+ T cells from PBMCs. The sequence was collected from a human donor with Susac syndrome.

The CDR3 reads CASNYYEGETQYF. In nucleotides, the CDR3 is TGTGCCAGCAATTATTATGAGGGCGAGACCCAGTACTTC. V gene TRBV2 combines with J gene TRBJ2-5, with D tentatively TRBD2 (5 bases). The CDR3 length is 13 residues. Trimming took 7 bases from V and 5 from J, leaving 14 bases between them. CDR1 SNHLY and CDR2 FYNNEI come from the germline V gene.